A selection of T cell receptor beta chains follows, all from one sample in a study of T-cell memory formation after mild COVID-19. TCRdb re-derived calls from the 5' RACE reads in MiXCR, one entry per CDR3 protein. The sample lists 550,000 to 700,000 distinct CDR3 sequences; approximately 18% were seen once. The sequencing input was PBMCs or a T cell subset sorted from them (not recorded which). The receptors were sampled from an adult woman who had mild COVID-19 (a few samples of this study predate the infection). Cell type and time point are not known. CDR3s include the opening cysteine and the closing phenylalanine or tryptophan. A D gene is named only where the DNA matches it firmly. The size entry is marked missing in some rows and otherwise reads once, few, many or a size class.

D gene: TRBD2
V gene: TRBV11-1
clone size: few
J gene: TRBJ2-1
CDR3 DNA: TGTGCCAGCAGCTCCTCCACCGCCCTAGCGGACTACAATGAGCAGTTCTTC
CDR3 protein: CASSSSTALADYNEQFF

D gene: .
V gene: TRBV5-6
clone size: .
J gene: TRBJ2-1
CDR3 DNA: TGTGCCAGCAGCTTAAGAGGGGCGTATGAGCAGTTCTTC
CDR3 protein: CASSLRGAYEQFF

D gene: TRBD2
V gene: TRBV12-3/TRBV12-4
clone size: few
J gene: TRBJ2-2
CDR3 DNA: TGTGCCAGCAGTTTAGTAAGCGGGGGTACAGGCGGGGAGCTGTTTTTT
CDR3 protein: CASSLVSGGTGGELFF

D gene: TRBD2
V gene: TRBV20-1
clone size: .
J gene: TRBJ2-1
CDR3 DNA: TGCAGTGCTAGAGGCGGGAGGGCACACAATGAGCAGTTCTTC
CDR3 protein: CSARGGRAHNEQFF

D gene: .
V gene: TRBV7-3
clone size: few
J gene: TRBJ2-5
CDR3 DNA: TGTGCCAGCAGCTTAACAGCCACAGAGACCCAGTACTTC
CDR3 protein: CASSLTATETQYF

D gene: TRBD1
V gene: TRBV11-3
clone size: few
J gene: TRBJ2-3
CDR3 DNA: TGTGCCAGCAGCGCCTCCCCGGACAGGGCCATATCAGATACGCAGTATTTT
CDR3 protein: CASSASPDRAISDTQYF

D gene: .
V gene: TRBV29-1
clone size: many
J gene: TRBJ1-2
CDR3 DNA: TGCAGCGTCGGACACCAAGCTAACTATGGCTACACCTTC
CDR3 protein: CSVGHQANYGYTF

D gene: TRBD1
V gene: TRBV5-6
clone size: .
J gene: TRBJ2-2
CDR3 DNA: TGTGCCAGCAGTGGTGGTGGGACAGTTGGTCCCGGGGAGCTGTTTTTT
CDR3 protein: CASSGGGTVGPGELFF

D gene: .
V gene: TRBV10-3
clone size: few
J gene: TRBJ1-6
CDR3 DNA: TGTGCCATCAGTGAGTCCCAGGGGAATTCACCCCTCCACTTT
CDR3 protein: CAISESQGNSPLHF

D gene: .
V gene: TRBV20-1
clone size: .
J gene: TRBJ1-1
CDR3 DNA: TGCAGTGCTAGAGAGTACGAATGGGGACTCGAAGCTTTCTTT
CDR3 protein: CSAREYEWGLEAFF

D gene: TRBD1
V gene: TRBV7-9
clone size: few
J gene: TRBJ2-7
CDR3 DNA: TGTGCCAGCAGCGTTCCGGGGACAGTGCCCTACGAGCAGTACTTC
CDR3 protein: CASSVPGTVPYEQYF

D gene: TRBD1
V gene: TRBV7-9
clone size: .
J gene: TRBJ1-6
CDR3 DNA: TGTGCCAGCAGGGCCTGGGACAGGGAGGATTCACCCCTCCACTTT
CDR3 protein: CASRAWDREDSPLHF

D gene: .
V gene: TRBV6-2/TRBV6-3
clone size: few
J gene: TRBJ2-6
CDR3 DNA: TGTGCCAGCAGTCACGGGGGCGGCGGGGCCAACGTCCTGACTTTC
CDR3 protein: CASSHGGGGANVLTF

D gene: TRBD2
V gene: TRBV9
clone size: .
J gene: TRBJ2-1
CDR3 DNA: TGTGCCAGCAGAGCAGGCGGGACGGGAGGGCCTCTGTTCTTC
CDR3 protein: CASRAGGTGGPLFF

D gene: .
V gene: TRBV25-1
clone size: few
J gene: TRBJ1-1
CDR3 DNA: TGTGCCAGCAGACCGGGGGGGCTTACTGAAGCTTTCTTT
CDR3 protein: CASRPGGLTEAFF

D gene: .
V gene: TRBV6-1
clone size: .
J gene: TRBJ2-7
CDR3 DNA: TGTGCCAGCTCCGGGAGAGGCTACGAGCAGTACTTC
CDR3 protein: CASSGRGYEQYF

D gene: .
V gene: TRBV12-3/TRBV12-4
clone size: .
J gene: TRBJ2-2
CDR3 DNA: TGTGCCAGCAGTTCACGACCCCGCTCAACCGGGGAGCTGTTTTTT
CDR3 protein: CASSSRPRSTGELFF

D gene: TRBD2
V gene: TRBV7-9
clone size: .
J gene: TRBJ2-3
CDR3 DNA: TGTGCCAGCAGCTCGAATGTAGCGGGCCTAGATACGCAGTATTTT
CDR3 protein: CASSSNVAGLDTQYF

D gene: .
V gene: TRBV4-1
clone size: few
J gene: TRBJ2-1
CDR3 DNA: TGCGCCAGCAGCCGCCCCCTAGAGACCCATGAGCAGTTCTTC
CDR3 protein: CASSRPLETHEQFF

D gene: .
V gene: TRBV21-1
clone size: .
J gene: TRBJ1-4
CDR3 DNA: TGTGCCAGCAGCAAAGTGCAGTTTTTT
CDR3 protein: CASSKVQFF

D gene: .
V gene: TRBV5-1
clone size: few
J gene: TRBJ2-7
CDR3 DNA: TGCGCCAGCAGCTTGACCGGGGGCTCCCGGGGTTACGAGCAGTACTTC
CDR3 protein: CASSLTGGSRGYEQYF

D gene: TRBD1
V gene: TRBV7-3
clone size: .
J gene: TRBJ2-7
CDR3 DNA: TGTGCCAGCAGTCCAGGGGGGACAGGTATTCGAGGGGAGCAGTACTTC
CDR3 protein: CASSPGGTGIRGEQYF

D gene: .
V gene: TRBV5-1
clone size: few
J gene: TRBJ2-1
CDR3 DNA: TGCGCCAGCAGCTTGGCCGGGGCTCCCACCTACAATGAGCAGTTCTTC
CDR3 protein: CASSLAGAPTYNEQFF

D gene: .
V gene: TRBV13
clone size: few
J gene: TRBJ2-7
CDR3 DNA: TGTGCCAGCAGCGTCTCCATCTCTTCCTACGAGCAGTACTTC
CDR3 protein: CASSVSISSYEQYF

D gene: TRBD1
V gene: TRBV5-5
clone size: few
J gene: TRBJ1-2
CDR3 DNA: TGTGCCAGCAGCGCGAAGACAGGGAGCTATGGCTACACCTTC
CDR3 protein: CASSAKTGSYGYTF

D gene: TRBD1
V gene: TRBV18
clone size: .
J gene: TRBJ2-1
CDR3 DNA: TGTGCCAGCTCACCAATAGACAGGGTCTACAATGAGCAGTTCTTC
CDR3 protein: CASSPIDRVYNEQFF

D gene: TRBD1
V gene: TRBV7-9
clone size: .
J gene: TRBJ2-7
CDR3 DNA: TGTGCCAGCAGCTCGGGACAGGGAAATCGGTACTTC
CDR3 protein: CASSSGQGNRYF

D gene: .
V gene: TRBV20-1
clone size: few
J gene: TRBJ2-3
CDR3 DNA: TGCAGTGCTCCCACTCGCCGGGGATCCAGCACAGATACGCAGTATTTT
CDR3 protein: CSAPTRRGSSTDTQYF

D gene: .
V gene: TRBV7-9
clone size: .
J gene: TRBJ1-2
CDR3 DNA: TGTGCCAGCAGCCATGGGGCCGCCTATGGCTACACCTTC
CDR3 protein: CASSHGAAYGYTF

D gene: TRBD1
V gene: TRBV6-5
clone size: few
J gene: TRBJ2-7
CDR3 DNA: TGTGCCAGCAGTTACTCAGGGACAGGTGTATACGAGCAGTACTTC
CDR3 protein: CASSYSGTGVYEQYF

D gene: TRBD1
V gene: TRBV20-1
clone size: .
J gene: TRBJ2-3
CDR3 DNA: TGCAGTGCTAGAGGACCACGGACAGGGGCTAGCACAGATACGCAGTATTTT
CDR3 protein: CSARGPRTGASTDTQYF

D gene: TRBD2
V gene: TRBV9
clone size: few
J gene: TRBJ2-3
CDR3 DNA: TGTGCCAGCAGCGTAGTTAGCGGGGGGTTTACAGATACGCAGTATTTT
CDR3 protein: CASSVVSGGFTDTQYF

D gene: .
V gene: TRBV10-3
clone size: few
J gene: TRBJ2-1
CDR3 DNA: TGTGCCATCAGTGAGTCGAACAGGGTCAATGAGCAGTTCTTC
CDR3 protein: CAISESNRVNEQFF

D gene: TRBD2
V gene: TRBV19
clone size: few
J gene: TRBJ2-1
CDR3 DNA: TGTGCCAGTAGTAGATCTAGCGGGGGTTCCTACAATGAGCAGTTCTTC
CDR3 protein: CASSRSSGGSYNEQFF

D gene: .
V gene: TRBV7-9
clone size: few
J gene: TRBJ1-1
CDR3 DNA: TGTGCCAGCAGTGGGCAAACTGAAGCTTTCTTT
CDR3 protein: CASSGQTEAFF

D gene: TRBD2
V gene: TRBV12-3/TRBV12-4
clone size: few
J gene: TRBJ2-1
CDR3 DNA: TGTGCCAGCAGTCCGGGACTAGCGGTTGACAATGAGCAGTTCTTC
CDR3 protein: CASSPGLAVDNEQFF

D gene: .
V gene: TRBV28
clone size: .
J gene: TRBJ1-5
CDR3 DNA: TGTGCCAGCAGTTTTCTAGGGGACGGCAATCAGCCCCAGCATTTT
CDR3 protein: CASSFLGDGNQPQHF